This TCR beta chain is from a study of CD8+ T cells in alopecia areata. As for treatment: oral pan-JAK inhibitor, 5-10 mg twice daily. In each case, RNA was isolated and then reverse transcribed into cDNA as the sequencing template. Clones were read by immunoSEQ multiplex PCR, and TCRdb kept only the in-frame ones, dropping some. The sample consists of approximately 210,000 clones, approximately 72% of them appearing once. The clonotype originates from a human donor with alopecia areata. The input for sequencing was CD4+ T cells sorted from blood, taken at week 44, from a patient treated with tofacitinib.

This CDR3 reads CASSGDRGWQFF. The CDR3 DNA reads TGTGCCAGCAGTGGGGACAGGGGATGGCAGTTCTTC. The V and J genes are TRBV2 and TRBJ2-1, with 10 bases identical to TRBD1. This CDR3 spans 12 amino acids. Germline V lookup: CDR1 SNHLY, CDR2 FYNNEI. V was pared by 4 bases and J by 12 bases, with 3 bases of the junction left unmatched.